Listed below are T cell receptor beta chains from one sample, sequenced in a study of T cell responses to AZD1222 COVID-19 vaccine. Some clones are missing from TCRdb's copy, which holds only in-frame ones; the method was immunoSEQ multiplex PCR. The data show around 110,000 clones, roughly nine tenths seen once. The source was peripheral blood, collected on day 0 of AZD1222 vaccination. Receptors originate from an adult in good health. Each CDR3 is given without its conserved first and last residue.

j_call	v_call	cdr3_aa
TRBJ2-4	TRBV9	ASSDARENIQY
TRBJ1-2	TRBV28	ASTPGTPTNYGYT
TRBJ2-5	TRBV12-3/TRBV12-4	ASSLVPETQY
TRBJ1-1	TRBV9	ASSPMENTEAF
TRBJ2-2	TRBV19	ASYGTGELF
TRBJ1-4	TRBV5-4	ASSEPGQGAEKLF
TRBJ1-1	TRBV15	ATSRADRGYTEAF
TRBJ1-6	TRBV28	ASTGQGVRSPLH
TRBJ1-3	TRBV9	ASCQGQYGNTIY
TRBJ1-4	TRBV30	AWTEGGWNEKLF
TRBJ1-4	TRBV5-6	ASSLVGTNEKLF
TRBJ1-6	TRBV18	ASSPKSSYNSPLH
TRBJ1-3	TRBV9	ASSKPGGRSGNTIY
TRBJ1-5	TRBV7-9	ASSLEPYSNQPQH
TRBJ2-2	TRBV6-6	ASSYMKGRGELF
TRBJ2-5	TRBV2	ASSEWTSVETQY
TRBJ1-2	TRBV14	ASSREFNYGYT
TRBJ1-4	TRBV5-1	ASSLGHIEKLF
TRBJ1-1	TRBV27	ASSFEQRGTEAF
TRBJ1-5	TRBV19	ASSIDGGGNQPQH
TRBJ1-5	TRBV19	ASTTHEGSNQPQH
TRBJ1-1	TRBV19	ASINTREAF
TRBJ2-7	TRBV7-8	ASSAGLAAYEQY
TRBJ2-3	TRBV5-1	ASSLGGTGYTDTQY
TRBJ1-5	TRBV2	ASSVLTGVGNQPQH
TRBJ2-7	TRBV7-9	ASSRTGGRGEQY
TRBJ1-1	TRBV27	ASTIEDTEAF
TRBJ2-1	TRBV28	ASRVLAGGNEQF
TRBJ1-3	TRBV30	AWSLRTGFKAGNTIY
TRBJ2-3	TRBV28	ASSFLAGWGTDTQY
TRBJ1-2	TRBV6-5	ATLRDYGYT
TRBJ1-1	TRBV3-1/TRBV3-2	ASTLGGMNTEAF
TRBJ1-3	TRBV11-1	ASSLSTGSGNTIY
TRBJ2-1	TRBV5-1	ASSSSGYTEARPTYYNEQF
TRBJ1-2	TRBV27	ASSLRGGADGYT
TRBJ1-2	TRBV5-6	ASSLVGTDIASGYT
TRBJ1-1	TRBV29-1	SVWGGDTEAF
TRBJ1-1	TRBV11-2	ASSLDMRTAF
TRBJ1-2	TRBV2	ATPPQETYGYT
TRBJ1-4	TRBV29-1	SAAQSASGEKLF
TRBJ1-4	TRBV19	ASRHSTNEKLF
TRBJ2-5	TRBV7-9	ASSLERLAGAETQY
TRBJ1-2	TRBV4-1	ASSQAGGRYGYT
TRBJ2-7	TRBV10-1	ASSPDGSYEQY
TRBJ1-2	TRBV9	ASSVGAGGDGYT
TRBJ2-3	TRBV20-1	SASVGGASDTQY
TRBJ1-3	TRBV28	ASSGTTASGNTIY
TRBJ2-7	TRBV28	ASSFPLRGGSSYEQY
TRBJ2-2	TRBV30	AGTFANTGELF
TRBJ1-2	TRBV30	AWRDNRGANYGYT
TRBJ1-6	TRBV14	ASSQDLLPGYNSPLH
TRBJ1-4	TRBV24-1	ATSQGNEKLF
TRBJ1-1	TRBV25-1	ASSDRGLGNTEAF
TRBJ1-4	TRBV29-1	SVGEQVGEKLF
TRBJ1-4	TRBV9	ASSVGPGSINEKLF
TRBJ2-7	TRBV9	ASSSLLAGGKQY
TRBJ2-7	TRBV7-2	ASSLVLGEKGRYEQY
TRBJ2-1	TRBV6-1	ASSVLGLSSYNEQF